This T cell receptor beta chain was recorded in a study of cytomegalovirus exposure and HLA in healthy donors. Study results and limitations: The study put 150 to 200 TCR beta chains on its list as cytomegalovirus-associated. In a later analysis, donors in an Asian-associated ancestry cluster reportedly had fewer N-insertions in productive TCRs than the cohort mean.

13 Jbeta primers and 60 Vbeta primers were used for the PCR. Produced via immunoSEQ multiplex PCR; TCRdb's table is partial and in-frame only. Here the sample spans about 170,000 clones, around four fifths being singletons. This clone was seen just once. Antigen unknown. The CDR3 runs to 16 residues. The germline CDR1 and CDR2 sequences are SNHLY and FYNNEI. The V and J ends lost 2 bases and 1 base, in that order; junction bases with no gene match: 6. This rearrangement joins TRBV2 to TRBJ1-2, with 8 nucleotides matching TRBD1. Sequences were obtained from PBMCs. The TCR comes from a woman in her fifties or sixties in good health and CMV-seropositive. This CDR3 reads CASSESTGVYNYGYTF. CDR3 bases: TGTGCCAGCAGTGAATCGACAGGGGTTTATAACTATGGCTACACCTTC.